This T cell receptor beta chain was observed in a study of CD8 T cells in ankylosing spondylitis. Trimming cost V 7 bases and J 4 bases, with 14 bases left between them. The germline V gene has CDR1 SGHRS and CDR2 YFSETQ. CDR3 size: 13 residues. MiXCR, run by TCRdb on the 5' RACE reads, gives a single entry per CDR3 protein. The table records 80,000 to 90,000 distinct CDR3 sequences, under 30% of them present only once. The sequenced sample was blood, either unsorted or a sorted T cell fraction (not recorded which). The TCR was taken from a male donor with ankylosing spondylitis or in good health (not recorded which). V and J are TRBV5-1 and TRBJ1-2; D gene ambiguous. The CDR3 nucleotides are TGCGCCAGCGGAGAGACCTGGGGCTATGGCTACACCTTC. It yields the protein CASGETWGYGYTF. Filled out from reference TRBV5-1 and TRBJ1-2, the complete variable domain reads KAGVTQTPRYLIKTRGQQVTLSCSPISGHRSVSWYQQTPGQGLQFLFEYFSETQRNKGNFPGRFSGRQFSNSRSEMNVSTLELGDSALYLCASGETWGYGYTFGSGTRLTVV.